This T cell receptor (beta chain) originates from a study of T cells in narcolepsy. TCRdb's table, derived via immunoSEQ multiplex PCR, lists solely in-frame clones and lacks some. The sample shows tens of thousands of clones, approximately 89% of them seen only once. This clone came up a few times. Germline loops: CDR1 SNHLY, CDR2 FYNNEI. This CDR3 has 13 residues. Trimming cost V 7 bases and J 8 bases; bases outside gene matches: 9. The sequence was collected from a human donor in good health. V is TRBV2 and J is TRBJ1-2, with 8 bases that match TRBD1. Sequencing was performed on memory (CD45RA-) CD4+ T cells from blood. The CDR3 loop reads CASTPDRVGGYTF. DNA for the CDR3: TGTGCCAGCACCCCGGACAGGGTAGGGGGCTACACCTTC.